This T cell receptor beta chain is from a study of blood T cell repertoires in COVID-19. Here immunoSEQ multiplex PCR was the method, and the copy in TCRdb shows in-frame clones only, minus some. Of some 200,000 clones listed, approximately 85% were seen once; the top ten hold 2.9%. V lost 3 bases, J lost 0 bases, and 2 bases stayed unmatched. CDR3 size: 15 residues. Germline loops: CDR1 KGHDR, CDR2 SFDVKD. The genes are TRBV24-1 and TRBJ2-3; the match to TRBD2 covers 7 bases. This sequence was found in a man aged 50-59 years who had recovered from COVID-19. Sequencing used peripheral blood. The CDR3 bases are TGTGCCACCAGTGATAGGGACTACAGCACAGATACGCAGTATTTT. This sequence encodes CATSDRDYSTDTQYF.